Sequencing of this T cell receptor (beta chain) was carried out in a study of blood T cell repertoires in COVID-19. On the study more broadly: The United States, Italy and Spain provided the acute and convalescent COVID-19 samples. Sample material is recorded as cDNA or gDNA derived from T cells, B-cell-depleted T cells, or PBMCs.

Per the original data handling: Scientists estimated how many nucleated cells there were by amplifying reference gene primers. The method was immunoSEQ multiplex PCR; TCRdb's version includes in-frame clones alone and lacks a portion of them. V and J calls and clone size are as listed in that table; D and trimming were resolved from the DNA. This sample has 100,000 to 150,000 clones, with roughly 78% found just once. This CDR3 is 13 amino acids long. CDR1 and CDR2 from the germline V gene are MNHEY and SVGAGI. V lost 0 bases, J lost 7 bases, and 7 bases lay in between. This TCR was sampled from a man aged 60 to 75 with active or convalescent COVID-19. Sequencing used peripheral blood. The rearrangement links TRBV6-5 to TRBJ2-1, with D maybe TRBD2 (5 bases). CDR3 residues: CASSYSPGNEQFF. CDR3 DNA: TGTGCCAGCAGTTACTCACCGGGGAATGAGCAGTTCTTC.